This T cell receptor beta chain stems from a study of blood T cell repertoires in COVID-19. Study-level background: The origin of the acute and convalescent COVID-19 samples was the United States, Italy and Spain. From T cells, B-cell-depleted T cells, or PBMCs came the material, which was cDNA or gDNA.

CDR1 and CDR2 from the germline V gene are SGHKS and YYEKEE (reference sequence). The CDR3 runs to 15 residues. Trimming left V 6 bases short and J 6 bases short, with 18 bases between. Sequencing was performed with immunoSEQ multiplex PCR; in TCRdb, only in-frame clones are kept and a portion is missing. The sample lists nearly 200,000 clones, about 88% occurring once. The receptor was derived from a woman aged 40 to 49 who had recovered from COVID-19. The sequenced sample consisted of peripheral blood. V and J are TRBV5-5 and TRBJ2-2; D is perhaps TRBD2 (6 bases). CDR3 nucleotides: TGTGCCAGCAACTCAAACGGGCGCGGGGCCGGGGAGCTGTTTTTT. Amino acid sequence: CASNSNGRGAGELFF.